In this sample, the clone carrying this T cell receptor (beta chain) turned up many times. No antigen is known for it. Using RNA transcripts, the TCR beta CDR3 regions were amplified. HTBI primers were employed in first-round RT-PCR, then a second-round multiplex PCR followed. In TCRdb, the multiplex PCR reads were re-called with MiXCR into one record per CDR3 protein. The sample has about 240,000 distinct CDR3 sequences; about 47% are singletons. The V gene's germline CDR1 is SGHAT and CDR2 FQNNGV. The CDR3 extends over 13 amino acids. Trimming at V came to 4 bases and at J to 7 bases, leaving 4 bases not matched to a gene. This specimen comes from a study of Graves' ophthalmopathy and Graves' hyperthyroidism. Notes on the study in general: Distinction of ophthalmopathy from stable hyperthyroidism by a 13-signature model reached about 87% sensitivity and 70% to 83% specificity. Thyroid clonotypes that were expanded above 0.001 frequency mostly also appeared in blood.

This receptor was obtained from an adult man with Graves' ophthalmopathy. Sequencing input: peripheral blood. The J gene is TRBJ1-2, the V gene TRBV11-2; 9 positions match TRBD1. CDR3 amino acids: CASSSGQGSGYTF. The CDR3 nucleotides are TGTGCCAGCAGCTCGGGACAGGGCTCTGGCTACACCTTC. The entire variable domain, with the rest obtained from reference TRBV11-2 and TRBJ1-2, is as follows: EAGVAQSPRYKIIEKRQSVAFWCNPISGHATLYWYQQILGQGPKLLIQFQNNGVVDDSQLPKDRFSAERLKGVDSTLKIQPAKLEDSAVYLCASSSGQGSGYTFGSGTRLTVV.